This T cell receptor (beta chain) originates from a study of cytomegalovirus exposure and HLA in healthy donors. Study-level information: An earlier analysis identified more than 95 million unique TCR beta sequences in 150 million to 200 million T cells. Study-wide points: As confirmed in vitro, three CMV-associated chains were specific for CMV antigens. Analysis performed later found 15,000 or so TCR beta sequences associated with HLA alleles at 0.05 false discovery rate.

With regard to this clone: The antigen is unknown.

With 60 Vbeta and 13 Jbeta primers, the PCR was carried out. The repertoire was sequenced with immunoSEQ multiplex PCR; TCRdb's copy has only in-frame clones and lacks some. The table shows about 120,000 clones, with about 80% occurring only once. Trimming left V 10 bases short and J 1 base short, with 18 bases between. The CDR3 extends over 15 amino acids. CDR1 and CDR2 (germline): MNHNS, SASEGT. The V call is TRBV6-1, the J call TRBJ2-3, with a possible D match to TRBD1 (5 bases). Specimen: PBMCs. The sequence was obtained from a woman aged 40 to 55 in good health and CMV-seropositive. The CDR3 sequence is CATHEWGRGTDTQYF. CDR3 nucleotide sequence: TGTGCCACCCACGAGTGGGGCCGGGGCACAGATACGCAGTATTTT.